A single TCR beta chain is shown here with its context. The antigen remains unidentified. These data belong to a study of cytomegalovirus exposure and HLA in healthy donors. Overall study results and limits: Earlier findings revealed that most TCR beta V segments proved productive either about 87% or about 30% of the time. Specificity for CMV antigens was confirmed in vitro for three of the CMV-associated chains. Roughly uniform depth of sequencing across donors was assumed in presence/absence analyses.

Germline V gene lookup returns CDR1 LNHNV and CDR2 YYDKDF (reference sequence). The CDR3 runs 20 residues. Deletions cut 3 bases from V and 4 bases from J, with 30 bases between. In the PCR, 60 Vbeta and 13 Jbeta primers were used. The data were produced by immunoSEQ multiplex PCR, yet TCRdb's version contains in-frame clones alone and is incomplete. Of about 180,000 clones listed, roughly 79% were seen once; the top ten hold around 4.7%. V is TRBV15 and J is TRBJ1-1, with D perhaps matching TRBD1 (5 bases). The sequence came from a woman under 30 in good health and CMV-seropositive. Sequenced input: PBMCs. The CDR3: CATSRARFQGGRRPGTEAFF. The DNA for the CDR3 is TGTGCCACCAGCAGGGCCAGGTTTCAGGGTGGTAGACGACCAGGCACTGAAGCTTTCTTT.